A single sample is the source of the 15 T cell receptor beta chains below, sequenced in a study of shared clonotypes between healthy human individuals. The table came from immunoSEQ multiplex PCR; TCRdb's copy has only in-frame clones and leaves some out. This sample has approximately 1.4 million clones; roughly 98% occur once, and the top ten carry roughly 0.45%. Sequencing was carried out using naive CD4+ T cells sorted from blood. The sample's subset: CD45RA+ positively selected. These receptors were obtained from a man aged 25-45 years in good health.

The chain is built from TRBV7-9 and TRBJ2-5; D unclear. Deletions cut 8 bases from V and 0 bases from J, with 13 bases between. In germline, CDR1 is SEHNR, CDR2 FQNEAQ (reference sequence). This CDR3 has 14 amino acids. CDR3 loop: CASLEAEYQETQYF. CDR3 sequence (DNA): TGTGCCAGCCTTGAGGCGGAGTACCAAGAGACCCAGTACTTC.

This clone appeared a single time. V gene TRBV28 combines with J gene TRBJ2-1, with 13 nucleotides matching TRBD2. The J segment lost 7 bases and the V segment lost 1 base, leaving 4 bases of the junction unmatched. In germline, CDR1 is MDHEN, CDR2 SYDVKM. CDR3 size: 16 residues. The CDR3 sequence is CASSLLGTSGKNEQFF. DNA of the CDR3: TGTGCCAGCAGTTTATTAGGGACTAGCGGGAAAAATGAGCAGTTCTTC.

The chain combines TRBV28 with TRBJ1-5, with D unresolved. The germline V and J ends were trimmed by 3 bases and 5 bases, with 5 bases remaining between them. The V gene's germline CDR1 is MDHEN and CDR2 SYDVKM. The CDR3 is 12 residues long. CDR3 DNA sequence: TGTGCCAGCAGTTTTAATTATCAGCCCCAGCATTTT. This translates into CASSFNYQPQHF.

The genes are TRBV29-1 and TRBJ2-6; 7 positions match TRBD1. The CDR3 sequence is 21 residues long. Per the germline V gene, CDR1 is SQVTM and CDR2 is ANQGSEA. With 0 bases clipped from V and 4 bases from J, the junction kept 21 bases outside the gene matches. CDR3 amino acids: CSVEDRGPDRLLVRGANVLTF. The CDR3 nucleotides are TGCAGCGTTGAAGATAGGGGGCCCGACAGACTTTTAGTGCGGGGGGCCAACGTCCTGACTTTC.

For this clone: The sample carries other DNA sequences with the same CDR3. The V and J genes are TRBV5-1 and TRBJ2-3, with no clear D. V lost 2 bases and J lost 1, with 8 bases in between. CDR1 and CDR2 (germline): SGHRS, YFSETQ. CDR3 length: 14 amino acids. The CDR3 DNA sequence: TGCGCCAGCAGCTTAGGAACGGGCACAGATACGCAGTATTTT. Amino acids: CASSLGTGTDTQYF.

The chain employs TRBV6-1 and TRBJ2-7, with D perhaps matching TRBD1 (6 bases). This CDR3 contains 14 residues. Per the germline V gene, CDR1 is MNHNS and CDR2 is SASEGT. The V gene lost 1 base and the J gene lost 2 bases, with 9 bases spanning the gap. CDR3 in DNA: TGTGCCAGCAGTGAAGTTCAGGGGACCTACGAGCAGTACTTC. Amino acids: CASSEVQGTYEQYF.

This clone showed up just once. The same CDR3 also results from other DNA sequences found in this sample. CDR3 coding DNA: TGTGCCAGCAGCTTAGCTGGTGGGGGAGAGCAGTACTTC. This gives the protein CASSLAGGGEQYF. The chain employs TRBV7-9 and TRBJ2-7; TRBD1 or TRBD2 may be the D gene (5 bases each). CDR1 and CDR2 from the germline V gene are SEHNR and FQNEAQ (reference sequence). V was trimmed by 0 bases and J by 7 bases, leaving 10 bases between them. The CDR3 spans 13 residues.

The chain is built from TRBV7-8 and TRBJ2-7; 11 nucleotides agree with TRBD2. The CDR3 sequence is 18 residues long. From germline, CDR1 is SGHVS and CDR2 FQNEAQ. J gave up 1 base and V 0 bases, and 8 bases lay outside the gene matches. The CDR3 DNA reads as TGTGCCAGCAGCTTAGCCCTCAAAACTAGCGGGAGTTCCTACGAGCAGTACTTC. As protein: CASSLALKTSGSSYEQYF.

The V gene is TRBV12-5, the J gene TRBJ2-3, with 7 nucleotides matching TRBD2. This CDR3 is 19 amino acids long. Unmatched junction bases numbered 14, after V lost 2 bases and J lost 0 bases. Germline V gene lookup returns CDR1 LGHNT and CDR2 FRNRAP. The CDR3 DNA sequence: TGTGCTAGTGGTTTGATGTCGGGACTAAAAATCACTAGCACAGATACGCAGTATTTT. This encodes CASGLMSGLKITSTDTQYF.

The chain carries TRBV5-4 and TRBJ1-4; D not certain. The germline V and J ends were trimmed by 4 bases and 7 bases, with 14 bases remaining between them. The CDR3 is 14 amino acids. Germline V lookup: CDR1 SGHNT, CDR2 YYREEE (reference sequence). The CDR3 reads CASSIKPPGEKLFF. CDR3 sequence (DNA): TGTGCCAGCAGCATCAAACCTCCAGGTGAAAAACTGTTTTTT.

The chain is built from TRBV30 and TRBJ1-1; a weak D match, TRBD1 (6 bases). The CDR3 sequence is 13 residues long. Trimming left V 3 bases short and J 2 bases short, with 10 bases between. Germline V gene lookup returns CDR1 GTSNPN and CDR2 SVGIG (reference sequence). The CDR3: CAWSRTANTEAFF. The CDR3 region has the DNA TGTGCCTGGAGCAGGACAGCAAACACTGAAGCTTTCTTT.

The chain joins TRBV28 to TRBJ1-1, with a weak D call TRBD1 (5 bases). Germline V lookup: CDR1 MDHEN, CDR2 SYDVKM. CDR3 length equals 14 residues. V lost 10 bases, J lost 0 bases, and 15 bases lay in between. The CDR3 region has the DNA TGTGCCACCGAAAAGGGACGGGTGAACACTGAAGCTTTCTTT. Translation: CATEKGRVNTEAFF.

This rearrangement joins TRBV25-1 to TRBJ2-1; D ambiguous. V shed 5 bases and J shed 2 bases, with 10 bases lying between them. The germline V gene encodes CDR1 MGHDK and CDR2 SYGVNS. This CDR3 comprises 14 residues. The CDR3 reads CASSLVGTYNEQFF. The DNA for the CDR3 is TGTGCCAGCAGTTTAGTGGGAACCTACAATGAGCAGTTCTTC. The entire variable domain, with the rest obtained from reference TRBV25-1 and TRBJ2-1, is as follows: EADIYQTPRYLVIGTGKKITLECSQTMGHDKMYWYQQDPGMELHLIHYSYGVNSTEKGDLSSESTVSRIRTEHFPLTLESARPSHTSQYLCASSLVGTYNEQFFGPGTRLTVL.

The rearrangement links TRBV10-3 to TRBJ1-1; D is undetermined. The CDR3 length is 15 residues. V was shortened by 4 bases and J by 1 base, with 13 bases between the two germline ends. Looked up from germline, CDR1 is ENHRY and CDR2 is SYGVKD. DNA of the CDR3: TGTGCCATCAGTGGAATGAGACAATCGAACACTGAAGCTTTCTTT. The encoded protein is CAISGMRQSNTEAFF.

V gene TRBV5-1 combines with J gene TRBJ2-3, with D maybe TRBD1 (6 bases). The CDR3 consists of 13 residues. V lost 8 bases and J 1 base, leaving 11 bases between the germline ends. Germline lookup yields CDR1 SGHRS and CDR2 YFSETQ. In DNA, the CDR3 is TGCGCCAGTCGGGACATAGGCACAGATACGCAGTATTTT. Translation gives CASRDIGTDTQYF.